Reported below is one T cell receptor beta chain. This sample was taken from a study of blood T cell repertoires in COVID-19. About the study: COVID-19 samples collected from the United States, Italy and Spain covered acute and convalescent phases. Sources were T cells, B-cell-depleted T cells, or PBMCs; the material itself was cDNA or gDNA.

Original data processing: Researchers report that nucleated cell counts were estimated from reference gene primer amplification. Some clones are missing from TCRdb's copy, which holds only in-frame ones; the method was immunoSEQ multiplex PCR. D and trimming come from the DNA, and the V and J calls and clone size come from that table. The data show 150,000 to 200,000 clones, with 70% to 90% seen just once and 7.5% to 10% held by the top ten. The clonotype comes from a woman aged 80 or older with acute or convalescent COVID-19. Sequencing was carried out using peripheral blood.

For the CDR3, the DNA is TGTGCCAGCAGTTACTCGAGTTTAAGGAGACCTCAAGAGACCCAGTACTTC. As protein: CASSYSSLRRPQETQYF. The chain combines TRBV6-2 or TRBV6-3 with TRBJ2-5; D not certain. Germline assignment: CDR1 MNHEY and CDR2 SVGEGT. CDR3 length: 17 amino acids. With 0 bases removed from V and 2 bases from J, the gap between germline ends came to 16 bases.